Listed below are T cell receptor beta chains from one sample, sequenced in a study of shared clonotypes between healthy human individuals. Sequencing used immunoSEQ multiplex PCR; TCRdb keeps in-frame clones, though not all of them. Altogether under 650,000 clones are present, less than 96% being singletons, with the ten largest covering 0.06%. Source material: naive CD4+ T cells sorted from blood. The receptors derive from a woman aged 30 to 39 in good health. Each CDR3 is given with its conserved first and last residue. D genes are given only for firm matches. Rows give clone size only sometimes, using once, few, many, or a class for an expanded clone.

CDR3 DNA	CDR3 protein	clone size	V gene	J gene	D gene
TGTGCCAGCAGCCTAGCGGGGATCACAGATACGCAGTATTTT	CASSLAGITDTQYF	.	TRBV5-4	TRBJ2-3	TRBD2
TGTGCCAGCAGCTTGGCCCAGGGAACTGAAGCTTTCTTT	CASSLAQGTEAFF	.	TRBV5-5	TRBJ1-1	.
TGTGCCAGCAGTTTAAGGACTAACGAGCAGTACTTC	CASSLRTNEQYF	.	TRBV28	TRBJ2-7	.
TGCGCCAGCAGCCCCTCGGGACTCCAAGAGACCCAGTACTTC	CASSPSGLQETQYF	.	TRBV4-1	TRBJ2-5	.
TGTGCCAGCAGCTTTGGGCGGAGTGGGGATACGCAGTATTTT	CASSFGRSGDTQYF	once	TRBV5-6	TRBJ2-3	.
TGTGCCAGTAGAGATCCCGGGACAGGAGGTTACGAGCAGTACTTC	CASRDPGTGGYEQYF	once	TRBV19	TRBJ2-7	TRBD1
TGTGCCAGCAGCCAGCGGGCAGGGCCGAACTACGAGCAGTACTTC	CASSQRAGPNYEQYF	.	TRBV7-2	TRBJ2-7	.
TGTGCCAGCAGTACCGGGACAGGGTTCGGGGAGCTGTTTTTT	CASSTGTGFGELFF	.	TRBV2	TRBJ2-2	TRBD1
TGTGCCAGCAAAGGACAGCCGACCTACGAGCAGTACTTC	CASKGQPTYEQYF	.	TRBV2	TRBJ2-7	.
TGTGCCAGCAGCAGACAGGGTATCCACGAGCAGTACTTC	CASSRQGIHEQYF	.	TRBV6-1	TRBJ2-7	TRBD1
TGCGCCAGCAGCTTCCACTACCAAACAACGCAGTATTTT	CASSFHYQTTQYF	.	TRBV5-1	TRBJ2-3	.
TGTGCCAGCGGTTGGAGGGAAAGCTATGGCTACACCTTC	CASGWRESYGYTF	once	TRBV2	TRBJ1-2	.
TGCGCCAGCAGCCACCCAGCCCAGGGCAATGAGCAGTTCTTC	CASSHPAQGNEQFF	.	TRBV4-1	TRBJ2-1	.
TGCAGCGTTGGGGGACTAGTCAGCAATGAGCAGTTCTTC	CSVGGLVSNEQFF	.	TRBV29-1	TRBJ2-1	TRBD2
TGTGCCTGGAGTGTAGGAGGGAGCAGCTTGCATGAGCAGTTCTTC	CAWSVGGSSLHEQFF	.	TRBV30	TRBJ2-1	.
TGTGCCAGCAGTTACTCGGCGGGAGGGCCCTACGAGCAGTACTTC	CASSYSAGGPYEQYF	.	TRBV6-6	TRBJ2-7	TRBD2
TGTGCCAGCAGCCCCTCCCCCGATAGCCCCTACGAGCAGTACTTC	CASSPSPDSPYEQYF	.	TRBV7-6	TRBJ2-7	.
TGTGCCAGCAGCCCTTCTAGCGGGAAGAACACCGGGGAGCTGTTTTTT	CASSPSSGKNTGELFF	.	TRBV7-3	TRBJ2-2	TRBD2
TGTGCCAGCAGTTTAACAGACTATGGCTACACCTTC	CASSLTDYGYTF	.	TRBV28	TRBJ1-2	.
TGCGCCAGCAGCTTCTCGACAGGCTCCTACAATGAGCAGTTCTTC	CASSFSTGSYNEQFF	.	TRBV5-1	TRBJ2-1	.
TGTGCCAGCAGTGAATTGGGACAGTCTAATGAAAAACTGTTTTTT	CASSELGQSNEKLFF	.	TRBV25-1	TRBJ1-4	TRBD1
TGTGCCAGCAGCCCCGGGTGGGGCTACACAGATACGCAGTATTTT	CASSPGWGYTDTQYF	.	TRBV11-2	TRBJ2-3	.
TGTGCCAGCAATCGCTTTGGGGCCAACGTCCTGACTTTC	CASNRFGANVLTF	.	TRBV2	TRBJ2-6	.
TGTGCCAGCTCACCAAGCCTACAGGGGACCACTGAAGCTTTCTTT	CASSPSLQGTTEAFF	.	TRBV18	TRBJ1-1	TRBD1
TGTGCCAGCAGCTTGGGGCTAGCGGGAGGCCGGGGAACCGGGGAGCTGTTTTTT	CASSLGLAGGRGTGELFF	.	TRBV5-4	TRBJ2-2	TRBD2
TGCGCCAGCAGCCTCCCGGGACAGCGATACAATGAGCAGTTCTTC	CASSLPGQRYNEQFF	.	TRBV5-1	TRBJ2-1	TRBD1
TGCAGCGTTGCACAGGTAGATGAAAAACTGTTTTTT	CSVAQVDEKLFF	.	TRBV29-1	TRBJ1-4	.
TGTGCCAGCACCAGGGGGAGGGCCTTATTCTATGAGCAGTTCTTC	CASTRGRALFYEQFF	.	TRBV28	TRBJ2-1	.
TGTGCCAGCAGCTTAGCTGGGGGAGGAGTAAGGGAGACCCAGTACTTC	CASSLAGGGVRETQYF	once	TRBV7-8	TRBJ2-5	.
TGTGCCAGTAGTGTGAGCGGATCCTACGAGCAGTACTTC	CASSVSGSYEQYF	.	TRBV19	TRBJ2-7	.
TGTGCCATCAGCCAACAGGGAAACGAAGAGACCCAGTACTTC	CAISQQGNEETQYF	.	TRBV10-3	TRBJ2-5	.
TGTGCCAGTAGTGGAGGACAGAACACTGAAGCTTTCTTT	CASSGGQNTEAFF	.	TRBV19	TRBJ1-1	.
TGTGCCAGCTCAAAGACAGGGGGCACGGATACGCAGTATTTT	CASSKTGGTDTQYF	.	TRBV18	TRBJ2-3	TRBD1
TGTGCCAGCAGCGCCCCCGGCAGAGAAGCTTTCTTT	CASSAPGREAFF	.	TRBV27	TRBJ1-1	.
TGTGCCAGCAGGAACGCAGCCGGGAGATCGGCCGGGGAGCTGTTTTTT	CASRNAAGRSAGELFF	once	TRBV28	TRBJ2-2	.
TGTGCCAGCAGCTTAGAACTAGCGGGGTTGAATGAGCAGTTCTTC	CASSLELAGLNEQFF	.	TRBV11-2	TRBJ2-1	TRBD2